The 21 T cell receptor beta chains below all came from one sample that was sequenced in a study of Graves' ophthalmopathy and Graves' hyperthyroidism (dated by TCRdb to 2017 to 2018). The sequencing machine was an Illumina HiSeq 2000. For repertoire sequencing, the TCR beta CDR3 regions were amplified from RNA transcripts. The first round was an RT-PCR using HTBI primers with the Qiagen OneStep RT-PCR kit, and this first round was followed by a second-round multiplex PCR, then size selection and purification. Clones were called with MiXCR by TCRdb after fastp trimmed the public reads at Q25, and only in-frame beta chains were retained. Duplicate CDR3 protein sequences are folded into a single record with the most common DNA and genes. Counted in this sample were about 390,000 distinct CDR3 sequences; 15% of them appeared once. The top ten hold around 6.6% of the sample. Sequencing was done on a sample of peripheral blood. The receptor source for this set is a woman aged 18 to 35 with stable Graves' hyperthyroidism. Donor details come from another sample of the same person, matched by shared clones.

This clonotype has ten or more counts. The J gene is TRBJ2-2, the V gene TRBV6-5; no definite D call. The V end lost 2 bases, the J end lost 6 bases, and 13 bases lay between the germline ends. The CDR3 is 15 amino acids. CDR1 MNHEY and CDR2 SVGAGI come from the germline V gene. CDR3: CASSYTLMRAGELFF. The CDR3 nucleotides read TGTGCCAGCAGTTACACACTAATGCGTGCCGGGGAGCTGTTTTTT.

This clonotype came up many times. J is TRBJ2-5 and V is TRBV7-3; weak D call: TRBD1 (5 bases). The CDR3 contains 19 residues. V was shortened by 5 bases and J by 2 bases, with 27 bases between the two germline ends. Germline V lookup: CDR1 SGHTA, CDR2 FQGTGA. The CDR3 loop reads CASSEKPGHGLLPQETQYF. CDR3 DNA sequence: TGTGCCAGCAGCGAAAAGCCAGGACATGGCCTCCTTCCTCAAGAGACCCAGTACTTC. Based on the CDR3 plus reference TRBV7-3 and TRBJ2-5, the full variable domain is GAGVSQTPSNKVTEKGKYVELRCDPISGHTALYWYRQSLGQGPEFLIYFQGTGAADDSGLPNDRFFAVRPEGSVSTLKIQRTERGDSAVYLCASSEKPGHGLLPQETQYFGPGTRLLVL.

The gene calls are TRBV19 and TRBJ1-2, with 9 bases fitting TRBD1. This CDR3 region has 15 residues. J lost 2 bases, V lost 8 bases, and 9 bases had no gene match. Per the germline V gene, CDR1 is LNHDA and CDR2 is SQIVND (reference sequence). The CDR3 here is CASHQGQGLNYGYTF. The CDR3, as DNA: TGTGCCAGTCATCAAGGACAGGGGCTAAACTATGGCTACACCTTC.

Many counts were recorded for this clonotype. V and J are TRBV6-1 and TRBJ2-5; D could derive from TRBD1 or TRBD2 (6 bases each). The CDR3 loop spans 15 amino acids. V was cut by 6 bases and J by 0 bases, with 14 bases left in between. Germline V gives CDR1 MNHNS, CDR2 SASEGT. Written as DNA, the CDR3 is TGTGCCAGCAGGGTCTCACGGGGGCACCAAGAGACCCAGTACTTC. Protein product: CASRVSRGHQETQYF.

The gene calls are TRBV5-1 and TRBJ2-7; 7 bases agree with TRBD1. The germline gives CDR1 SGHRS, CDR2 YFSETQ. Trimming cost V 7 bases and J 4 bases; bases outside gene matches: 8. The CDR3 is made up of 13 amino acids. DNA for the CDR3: TGCGCCAGCCAAACAGGGGAAGGGTACGAGCAGTACTTC. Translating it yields CASQTGEGYEQYF.

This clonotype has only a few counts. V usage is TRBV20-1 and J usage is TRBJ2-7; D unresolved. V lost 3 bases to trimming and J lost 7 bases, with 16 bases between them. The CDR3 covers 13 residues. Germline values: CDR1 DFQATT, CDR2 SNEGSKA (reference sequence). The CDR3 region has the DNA TGCAGTGCTAGCAGAGTGATTCCTAGGGAGCAGTACTTC. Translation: CSASRVIPREQYF.

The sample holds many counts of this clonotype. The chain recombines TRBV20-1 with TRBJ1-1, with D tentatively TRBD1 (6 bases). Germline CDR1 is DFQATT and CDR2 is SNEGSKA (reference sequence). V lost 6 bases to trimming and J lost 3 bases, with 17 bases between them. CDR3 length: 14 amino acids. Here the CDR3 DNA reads TGCAGTGCCTCCCTACAAGGGGGGGACACTGAAGCTTTCTTT. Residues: CSASLQGGDTEAFF.

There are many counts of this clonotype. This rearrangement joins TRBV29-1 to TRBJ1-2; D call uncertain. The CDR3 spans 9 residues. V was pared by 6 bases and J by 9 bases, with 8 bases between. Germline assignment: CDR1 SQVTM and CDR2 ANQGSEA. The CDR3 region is CSVRESYTF. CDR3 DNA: TGCAGCGTCCGCGAGAGCTACACCTTC.

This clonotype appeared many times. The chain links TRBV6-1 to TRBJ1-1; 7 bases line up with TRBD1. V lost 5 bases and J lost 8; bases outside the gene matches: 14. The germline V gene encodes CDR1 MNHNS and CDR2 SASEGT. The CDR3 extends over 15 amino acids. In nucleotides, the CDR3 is TGTGCCAGCAGTCCCCTTGACAGGGATTATGCCGAAGCTTTCTTT. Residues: CASSPLDRDYAEAFF.

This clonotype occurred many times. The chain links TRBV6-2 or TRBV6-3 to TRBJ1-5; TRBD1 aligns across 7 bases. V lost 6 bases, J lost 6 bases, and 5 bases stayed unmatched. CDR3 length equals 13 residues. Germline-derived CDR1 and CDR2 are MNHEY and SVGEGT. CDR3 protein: CASSPDRAQPQHF. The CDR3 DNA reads TGTGCCAGCAGCCCCGACAGGGCTCAGCCCCAGCATTTT.

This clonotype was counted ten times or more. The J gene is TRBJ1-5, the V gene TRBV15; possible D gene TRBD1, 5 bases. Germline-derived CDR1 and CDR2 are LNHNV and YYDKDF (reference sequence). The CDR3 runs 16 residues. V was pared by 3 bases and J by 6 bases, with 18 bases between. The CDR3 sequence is CATSRGDQANFQPQHF. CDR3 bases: TGTGCCACCAGCAGGGGGGACCAGGCTAATTTTCAGCCCCAGCATTTT.

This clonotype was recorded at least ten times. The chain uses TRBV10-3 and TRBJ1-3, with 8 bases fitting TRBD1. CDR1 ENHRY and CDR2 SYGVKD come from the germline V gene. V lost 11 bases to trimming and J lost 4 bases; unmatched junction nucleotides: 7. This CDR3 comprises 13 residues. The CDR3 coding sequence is TGTGCCGCTCGGACAGGGCTAGGAAACACCATATATTTT. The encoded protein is CAARTGLGNTIYF.

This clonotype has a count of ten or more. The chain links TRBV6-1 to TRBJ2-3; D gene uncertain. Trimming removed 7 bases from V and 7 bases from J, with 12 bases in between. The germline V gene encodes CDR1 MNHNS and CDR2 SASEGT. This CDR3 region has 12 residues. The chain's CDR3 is CASISGANTQYF. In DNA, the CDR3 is TGTGCCAGCATCTCAGGTGCAAATACGCAGTATTTT.

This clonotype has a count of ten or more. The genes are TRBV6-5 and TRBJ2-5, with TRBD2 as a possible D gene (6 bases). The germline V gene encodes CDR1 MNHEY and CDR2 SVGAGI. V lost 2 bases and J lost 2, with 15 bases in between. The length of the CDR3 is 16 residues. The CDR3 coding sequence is TGTGCCAGCAGTTACAGGAGCGGGTCTGAACAAGAGACCCAGTACTTC. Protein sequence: CASSYRSGSEQETQYF.

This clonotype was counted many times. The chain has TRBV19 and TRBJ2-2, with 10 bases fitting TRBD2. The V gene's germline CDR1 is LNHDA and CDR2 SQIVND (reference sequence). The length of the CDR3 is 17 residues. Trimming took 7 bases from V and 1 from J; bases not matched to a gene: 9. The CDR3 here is CASKTSSGGQNTGELFF. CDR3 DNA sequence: TGTGCCAGTAAAACGTCTAGCGGGGGACAGAACACCGGGGAGCTGTTTTTT.

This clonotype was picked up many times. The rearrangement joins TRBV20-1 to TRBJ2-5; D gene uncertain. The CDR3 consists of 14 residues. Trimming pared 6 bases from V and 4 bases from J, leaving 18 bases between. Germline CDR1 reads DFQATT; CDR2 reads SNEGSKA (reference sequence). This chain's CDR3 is CSARMAGFRETQYF. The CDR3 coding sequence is TGCAGTGCACGCATGGCTGGGTTCCGAGAGACCCAGTACTTC.

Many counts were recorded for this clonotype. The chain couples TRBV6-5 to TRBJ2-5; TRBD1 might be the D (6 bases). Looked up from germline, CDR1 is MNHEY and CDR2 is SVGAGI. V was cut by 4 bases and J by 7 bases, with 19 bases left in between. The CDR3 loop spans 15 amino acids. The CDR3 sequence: CASSFTEPQGWTQYF. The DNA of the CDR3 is TGTGCCAGCAGTTTCACCGAACCACAGGGTTGGACCCAGTACTTC.

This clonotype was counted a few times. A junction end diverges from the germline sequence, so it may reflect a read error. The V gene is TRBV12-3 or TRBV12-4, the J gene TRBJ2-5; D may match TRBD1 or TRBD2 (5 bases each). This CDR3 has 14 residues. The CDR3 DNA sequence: TGTGCCAGCAGTCCCCGGGGCCGCCAAGAGACCGAGTACTTC. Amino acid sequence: CASSPRGRQETEYF.

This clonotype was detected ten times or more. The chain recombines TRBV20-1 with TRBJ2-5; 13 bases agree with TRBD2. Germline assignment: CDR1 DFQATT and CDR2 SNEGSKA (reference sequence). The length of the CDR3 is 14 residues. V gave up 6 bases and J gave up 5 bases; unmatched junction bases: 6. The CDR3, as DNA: TGCAGTGCCCTACTAGCGGGGGGGCTGGAGACCCAGTACTTC. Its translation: CSALLAGGLETQYF.

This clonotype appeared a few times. CDR3 coding DNA: TGTGCCAGCAGTCATCGTGAAAGCTATGGCTACACCTTC. This translates into CASSHRESYGYTF. The chain is built from TRBV27 and TRBJ1-2; D not resolved. Germline values: CDR1 MNHEY, CDR2 SMNVEV (reference sequence). The V gene lost 5 bases and the J gene lost 4 bases, with 11 bases spanning the gap. CDR3 length: 13 amino acids.

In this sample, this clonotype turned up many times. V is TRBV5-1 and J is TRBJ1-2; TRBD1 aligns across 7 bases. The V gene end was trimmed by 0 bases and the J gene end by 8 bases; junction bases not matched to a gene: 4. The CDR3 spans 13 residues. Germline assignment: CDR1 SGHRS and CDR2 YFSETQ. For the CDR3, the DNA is TGCGCCAGCAGCTTGGCCCGACAGGGCGGCTACACCTTC. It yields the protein CASSLARQGGYTF. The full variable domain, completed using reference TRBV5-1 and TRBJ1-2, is KAGVTQTPRYLIKTRGQQVTLSCSPISGHRSVSWYQQTPGQGLQFLFEYFSETQRNKGNFPGRFSGRQFSNSRSEMNVSTLELGDSALYLCASSLARQGGYTFGSGTRLTVV.